The rows below give T cell receptor beta chains drawn from one sample of a study of blood T cell repertoires in COVID-19. Clones were read by immunoSEQ multiplex PCR, and TCRdb kept only the in-frame ones, dropping some. The sample records fewer than 65,000 clones, nearly 90% being singletons. Material for sequencing was peripheral blood. The receptors originated from a man aged 55 to 70 with acute or convalescent COVID-19. CDR3s include the opening cysteine and the closing phenylalanine or tryptophan. The order of the fields is V gene, clone size, J gene, D gene, CDR3 protein, CDR3 DNA. A D gene is named only where the DNA matches it firmly. Expanded clones are given a class, and other clones once, few, many or no size at all.

>TRBV5-4|.|TRBJ1-2|TRBD1
CASSQQGNYGYTF
TGTGCCAGCAGTCAACAGGGGAACTATGGCTACACCTTC
>TRBV5-1|.|TRBJ2-3|.
CASSRAGTSTDTQYF
TGCGCCAGCTCCCGGGCGGGGACTAGCACAGATACGCAGTATTTT
>TRBV9|.|TRBJ1-6|.
CASSVNSNSPLHF
TGTGCCAGCAGCGTCAACAGCAATTCACCCCTCCACTTT
>TRBV5-1|.|TRBJ1-3|TRBD1
CASSATGTGNTIYF
TGCGCCAGCTCTGCGACAGGGACTGGAAACACCATATATTTT
>TRBV25-1|.|TRBJ2-1|TRBD1
CASKRGQGENEQFF
TGTGCCAGCAAACGGGGACAGGGGGAAAATGAGCAGTTCTTC
>TRBV27|.|TRBJ2-3|.
CASSAWGTSSWNTQYF
TGTGCCAGCAGTGCCTGGGGGACATCCTCCTGGAATACGCAGTATTTT
>TRBV29-1|.|TRBJ2-3|TRBD1
CSVPEGGLRGDTQYF
TGCAGCGTCCCCGAAGGGGGCCTCCGCGGGGATACGCAGTATTTT
>TRBV5-1|.|TRBJ2-7|TRBD1
CASSLGQGLEQYF
TGCGCCAGCAGCTTGGGACAGGGGCTGGAGCAGTACTTC
>TRBV28|once|TRBJ2-1|.
CASGQFNEQFF
TGTGCCAGCGGACAGTTCAATGAGCAGTTCTTC
>TRBV6-6|once|TRBJ1-4|TRBD1
CASSRSGTGSTNEKLFF
TGTGCCAGCAGTCGTTCCGGGACAGGGTCCACTAATGAAAAACTGTTTTTT